Each of the 10 T cell receptor beta chains below was sequenced from the same sample in a study of blood T cell repertoires in COVID-19. Repertoires were generated with immunoSEQ multiplex PCR, while TCRdb's copy carries only in-frame clones and drops some. The sample has about 46,000 clones, approximately 89% seen once. Material: peripheral blood. These receptors were taken from a man aged 50-60 years with acute or convalescent COVID-19.

The chain links TRBV6-5 to TRBJ1-2; 7 bases match TRBD1. The CDR3 totals 15 residues. Germline loops: CDR1 MNHEY, CDR2 SVGAGI. Trimming cost V 7 bases and J 4 bases; bases outside gene matches: 12. DNA of the CDR3: TGTGCCAGCATGCCCTACGGGACAGAAATCTATGGCTACACCTTC. As protein: CASMPYGTEIYGYTF.

The chain recombines TRBV28 with TRBJ1-2, with a possible D match to TRBD1 (6 bases). Between the trimmed V and J ends, which lost 5 bases and 4 bases, there was a span of 20 bases. The CDR3 runs 16 residues. Germline V gives CDR1 MDHEN, CDR2 SYDVKM. CDR3 sequence reads: CASSPRGTRGGYGYTF. CDR3 in DNA: TGTGCCAGCAGTCCTCGTGGGACACGAGGCGGCTATGGCTACACCTTC.

The J gene is TRBJ1-1, the V gene TRBV10-3, with 8 positions matching TRBD1. The CDR3 totals 15 residues. V lost 10 bases and J lost 1; bases outside the gene matches: 11. Germline V lookup: CDR1 ENHRY, CDR2 SYGVKD. The CDR3 DNA is TGTGCCACCGTTGACAGGGGCAGTCGGAACACTGAAGCTTTCTTT. It encodes CATVDRGSRNTEAFF.

In this sample, this clone turned up a few times. V and J are TRBV19 and TRBJ1-5; 8 bases are shared with TRBD1. CDR1 and CDR2 from the germline V gene are LNHDA and SQIVND (reference sequence). V gave up 4 bases and J gave up 6 bases; unmatched junction bases: 11. This CDR3 spans 16 amino acids. CDR3 bases: TGTGCCAGTAGTACGCGGACAGGGACGGCGGGTCAGCCCCAGCATTTT. Amino acids: CASSTRTGTAGQPQHF.

This chain connects TRBV24-1 to TRBJ2-5; 7 nucleotides line up with TRBD1. The CDR3 extends over 14 amino acids. In germline, CDR1 is KGHDR, CDR2 SFDVKD. V lost 4 bases to trimming and J lost 2 bases; unmatched junction nucleotides: 3. The DNA for the CDR3 is TGTGCCACCAGTGAGCCAGGGGGACAAGAGACCCAGTACTTC. This gives the protein CATSEPGGQETQYF.

This clone occurred a few times. The chain employs TRBV6-5 and TRBJ1-5; possibly TRBD1 for D (6 bases). The CDR3 length is 15 residues. The germline gives CDR1 MNHEY, CDR2 SVGAGI. V was clipped by 6 bases and J by 4 bases, with 16 bases between them. The CDR3 region is CASSPTRGANQPQHF. As DNA, the CDR3 is TGTGCCAGCAGCCCAACTCGGGGGGCGAATCAGCCCCAGCATTTT.

This clone appeared a single time. The V call is TRBV9, the J call TRBJ1-6; D not certain. Germline V lookup: CDR1 SGDLS, CDR2 YYNGEE. The V and J ends lost 3 bases and 6 bases respectively, with 10 bases between them. The CDR3 has 14 residues. DNA for the CDR3: TGTGCCAGCAGCGGCGAAAGAGGTAATTCACCCCTCCACTTT. It is translated as CASSGERGNSPLHF.

The gene calls are TRBV4-2 and TRBJ1-2; D unresolved. The ends were cut back, 0 bases at V and 4 bases at J, with 15 bases in the middle. This CDR3 is built from 16 residues. Germline CDR1 LGHNA, CDR2 YNFKEQ. The CDR3, as DNA: TGTGCCAGCAGCCAAGATTTCGGGGTTGGGAGCTATGGCTACACCTTC. It specifies CASSQDFGVGSYGYTF.

This chain uses TRBV28 with TRBJ2-1, with a weak D call TRBD2 (6 bases). The V and J ends lost 3 bases and 7 bases respectively, with 10 bases between them. The CDR3 loop spans 13 amino acids. Germline V gives CDR1 MDHEN, CDR2 SYDVKM. CDR3 amino acids: CASSFSGGNEQFF. DNA of the CDR3: TGTGCCAGCAGTTTTTCCGGAGGGAATGAGCAGTTCTTC.

The gene calls are TRBV5-6 and TRBJ1-5; TRBD1 matches at 10 bases. This CDR3 region has 16 residues. Germline loops: CDR1 SGHDT, CDR2 YYEEEE. After removal of 4 bases from V and 7 bases from J, the junction contained 11 bases not matched to a gene. The DNA of the CDR3 is TGTGCCAGCAGCCCGGGGACAGGGGATAACGGACAGCCCCAGCATTTT. As protein: CASSPGTGDNGQPQHF.